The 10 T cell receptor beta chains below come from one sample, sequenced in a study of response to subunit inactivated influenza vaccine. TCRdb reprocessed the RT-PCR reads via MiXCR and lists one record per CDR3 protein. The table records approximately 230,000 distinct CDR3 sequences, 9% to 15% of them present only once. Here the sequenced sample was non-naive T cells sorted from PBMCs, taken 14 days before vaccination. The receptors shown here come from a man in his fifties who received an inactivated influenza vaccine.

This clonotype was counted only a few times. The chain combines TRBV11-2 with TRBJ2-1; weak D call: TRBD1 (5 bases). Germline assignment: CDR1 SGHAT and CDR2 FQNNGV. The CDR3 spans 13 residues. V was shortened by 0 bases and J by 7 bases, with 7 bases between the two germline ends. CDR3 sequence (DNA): TGTGCCAGCAGCTTAGACAGGGCAAATGAGCAGTTCTTC. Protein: CASSLDRANEQFF. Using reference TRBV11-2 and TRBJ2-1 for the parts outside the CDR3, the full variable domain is EAGVAQSPRYKIIEKRQSVAFWCNPISGHATLYWYQQILGQGPKLLIQFQNNGVVDDSQLPKDRFSAERLKGVDSTLKIQPAKLEDSAVYLCASSLDRANEQFFGPGTRLTVL.

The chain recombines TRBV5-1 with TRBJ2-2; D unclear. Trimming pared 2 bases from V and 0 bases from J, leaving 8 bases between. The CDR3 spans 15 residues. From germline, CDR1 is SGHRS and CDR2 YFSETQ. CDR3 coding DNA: TGCGCCAGCAGCTTAGTCAGTCCGAACACCGGGGAGCTGTTTTTT. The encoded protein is CASSLVSPNTGELFF.

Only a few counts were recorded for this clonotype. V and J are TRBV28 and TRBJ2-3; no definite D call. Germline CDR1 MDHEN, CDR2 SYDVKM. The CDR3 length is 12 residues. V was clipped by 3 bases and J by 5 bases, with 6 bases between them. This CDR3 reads CASSFIKDTQYF. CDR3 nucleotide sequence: TGTGCCAGCAGTTTTATTAAAGATACGCAGTATTTT.

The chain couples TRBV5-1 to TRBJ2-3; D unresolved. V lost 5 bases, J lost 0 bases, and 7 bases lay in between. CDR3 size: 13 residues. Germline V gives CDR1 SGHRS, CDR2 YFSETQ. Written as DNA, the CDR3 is TGCGCCAGCAGTGAGCCTAGCACAGATACGCAGTATTTT. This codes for CASSEPSTDTQYF.

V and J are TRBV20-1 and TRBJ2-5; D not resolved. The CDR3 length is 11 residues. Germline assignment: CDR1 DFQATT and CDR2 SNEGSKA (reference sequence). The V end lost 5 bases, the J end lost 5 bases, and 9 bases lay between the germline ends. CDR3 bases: TGCAGTGCTCAAGAGTGGGAGACCCAGTACTTC. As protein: CSAQEWETQYF.

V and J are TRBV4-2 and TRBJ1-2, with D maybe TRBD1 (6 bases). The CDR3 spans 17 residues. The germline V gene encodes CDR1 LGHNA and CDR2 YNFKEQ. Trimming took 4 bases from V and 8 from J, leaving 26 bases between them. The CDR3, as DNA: TGTGCCAGCAGCCTAGCTCGACAGGAGGCCCGGTTGGTCGGCTACACCTTC. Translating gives CASSLARQEARLVGYTF.

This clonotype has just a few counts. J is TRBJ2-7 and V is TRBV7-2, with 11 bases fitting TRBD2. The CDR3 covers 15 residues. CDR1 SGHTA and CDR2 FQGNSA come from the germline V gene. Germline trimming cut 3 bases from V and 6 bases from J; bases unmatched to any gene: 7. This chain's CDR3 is CASSFDLAGGLEQYF. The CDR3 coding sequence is TGTGCCAGCAGCTTCGACCTAGCGGGAGGCCTCGAGCAGTACTTC.

The CDR3 reads CASSLGGLAGRYEQYF. The CDR3 DNA follows: TGTGCCAGCAGCTTAGGGGGACTAGCGGGGCGATACGAGCAGTACTTC. The genes are TRBV7-2 and TRBJ2-7; 13 bases fit TRBD2. The germline CDR1 and CDR2 sequences are SGHTA and FQGNSA. Trimming took 1 base from V and 4 from J; bases not matched to a gene: 4. CDR3 length equals 16 residues.

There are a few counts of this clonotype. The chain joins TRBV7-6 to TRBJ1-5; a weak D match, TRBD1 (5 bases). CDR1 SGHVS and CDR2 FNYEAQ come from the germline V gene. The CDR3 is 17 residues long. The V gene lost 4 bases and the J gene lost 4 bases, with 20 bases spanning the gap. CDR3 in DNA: TGTGCCAGCAGCTCGGGGCAGAGGGACGACAAGAATCAGCCCCAGCATTTT. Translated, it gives CASSSGQRDDKNQPQHF.

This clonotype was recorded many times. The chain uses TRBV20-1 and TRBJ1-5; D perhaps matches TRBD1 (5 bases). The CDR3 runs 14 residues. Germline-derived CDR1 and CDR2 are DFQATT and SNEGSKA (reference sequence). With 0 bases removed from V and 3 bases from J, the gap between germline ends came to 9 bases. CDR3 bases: TGCAGTGCTAGAGATCTAGGGGTCAATCAGCCCCAGCATTTT. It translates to CSARDLGVNQPQHF.